This T cell receptor (beta chain) was identified in a study of cytomegalovirus exposure and HLA in healthy donors (dated by TCRdb to the late 2010s). Regarding the complete study: According to an earlier analysis of a few hundred of the donors, 150 million to 200 million T cells yielded 117 million unique TCR beta sequences and more than 250 Gb of sequence data. To study patterns of TCR occurrence, a later analysis re-analyzed previously published TCR beta repertoires from more than 550 donors and added high-resolution HLA genotyping. The study was designed to test whether signatures of past pathogen exposure could be identified by cataloging public T cell receptors. In an earlier analysis of roughly 540 of the donors, high-throughput TCR beta sequencing was used to judge whether each TCR beta V gene segment behaved as functional or pseudogenic. Donor age, sex, ethnicity and CMV serostatus were compiled alongside the repertoire data. The study used immunosequencing to profile the T cell repertoires of under 700 subjects and linked those repertoires to cytomegalovirus serostatus. The later analysis used no new phenotypic data to find candidate immune exposures, relying instead on TCR beta sequences and their occurrence across donors. A separate validation cohort of roughly 110 different subjects was used in addition to the 666-subject first cohort. The genetic ancestry cluster associated with self-reported Caucasian donors included 81% of the roughly 380 genotyped donors. Roughly 300 gigabases of sequencing data and 70 million to 95 million unique TCR sequences made up an early release that covered several hundred HLA-typed donors. Every discovery cohort repertoire had been produced on one sequencing platform. The number of donors typed differed by locus, with 629-630 for A, B, C, DRB1 and DQB1, roughly 520 for DQA1, 600 to 610 for DPA1, and under 490 for DPB1. A handful of DR-DQ haplotypes were handled as single units for association and clustering because linkage in the cohort was strong. HLA typing covered class I and class II loci at four-digit resolution. The study combined high-throughput TCR immunosequencing, statistical association of individual TCRs with disease status, and machine learning to predict cytomegalovirus infection status. Genome-wide SNP genotypes for about 55% of the roughly 670 donors were used in a later genetic analysis, which treated that subset as a discovery cohort. Across approximately 400 genotyped donors of the cohort, an average of about 200,000 unique TCR beta nucleotide sequences per donor were sequenced, and roughly a sixth of those sequences were non-productive.

In total, 600 or so healthy bone marrow donors made up the cohort. All cohort members were sampled while nominally healthy, although unrecorded immune exposures were likely present. The donor tested CMV seronegative and was one of the 352 seronegative cohort members. A peripheral blood sample was provided by each donor, and peripheral blood mononuclear cells were used for TCR beta sequencing. The Qiagen DNeasy Blood Extraction Kit was used to extract genomic DNA from the blood cell samples. To note about this clone: Its antigen is not yet known. No quality values exist for individual bases; no much larger clone is one base distant.

Study-wide conclusions, independent of this receptor: In a later genetic analysis, fewer N-insertions in productive TCRs were reported among donors in an Asian-associated ancestry cluster than the roughly 640-donor mean. The authors suggested that the approach could potentially be generalized to other disease states and immunological phenotypes. Most TCR sequences were observed very rarely across donors, whereas some public TCRs were present in many individuals. In both the original and validation cohorts, the classifier was reported to diagnose cytomegalovirus status with high specificity and sensitivity. A cluster of highly shared sequence variants was judged likely to represent a technical artifact of the sequencing pipeline. In a later analysis, HLA-associated TCR beta chains showed more clonal expansion and lower generation probabilities than non-associated chains that were equally common. The earlier analysis of a few hundred of the donors excluded over 15 rarely observed V segments, including chromosome 9 orphons, because counts were too low. Because some donors lacked HLA typing at each locus, the association tests relied only on the typed subset. Immune exposure information for the cohort was limited to CMV serostatus. Most CMV-associated TCR beta chains appeared to be HLA-restricted in a later analysis, and the HLA associations seemed to be driven largely by CMV exposure. Broadly in line with IMGT annotations, most TCR beta V segments showed up in productive rearrangements about 90% or about 30% of the time in an earlier analysis of 587 of the donors. Several of the top co-occurrence clusters appeared to be linked to parvovirus B19, influenza, CMV and Epstein-Barr virus, according to a later analysis. An association between a missense DCLRE1C variant and V-gene and J-gene trimming of TCR beta chains was found in a later genetic analysis and replicated in an independent cohort. In vitro tests confirmed that a few of the cytomegalovirus-associated TCR beta chains recognize cytomegalovirus antigens. In a later analysis, about 16,000 TCR beta sequences were associated with specific HLA alleles at a false discovery rate of 0.05. In this cohort, only TCR beta chains were sequenced, and detectable features were limited by the absence of alpha or paired-chain data. The study listed 150 to 200 TCR beta chains as associated with cytomegalovirus. The 87-base-pair reads could not distinguish some IMGT-functional V segments, including TRBV6-2 and TRBV6-3, so those segments were excluded. When HLA alleles, especially DR and DQ, strongly co-occurred, TCR associations were difficult to assign to individual alleles. A later analysis found that TCR association rates varied across HLA loci, with DRB1 alleles showing the most associated TCRs and HLA-C alleles the fewest. A further reported finding was that TCR beta sequences accurately predicted the HLA-A and HLA-B alleles for most subjects in the first cohort. The presence/absence analyses assumed that sequencing depth was roughly uniform across donors, and that assumption may not be true. Correlated functional status among segregating V segments might be attributable to linkage disequilibrium, but an unknown experimental factor could not be ruled out.

Library method: the immunoSEQ multiplex PCR assay. The multiplex PCR relied on a mix of 60 forward primers for TCR Vbeta segments and 13 reverse primers for TCR Jbeta segments. A multiplex PCR assay on genomic DNA amplified the CDR3 region of rearranged TCR beta genes. Amplified TCR beta libraries were sequenced as 87-base-pair reads on the Illumina HiSeq System. The published analysis was carried out like this. A later analysis counted some 74 million unique TCR beta chains across the 640 or so repertoires, and 10 million to 12 million of these chains were shared by at least two donors. To remove PCR and sequencing errors, raw reads were error-corrected and collapsed into unique sequences using a nearest-neighbor algorithm that merged closely related sequences. CDR3 sequences were aligned to IMGT reference sequences to assign V, D and J gene segments. Each retained sequence needed at least a six-nucleotide match to both a V gene segment and a J gene segment. A rearrangement counted as productive if the CDR3 had no stop codons and remained in frame with V and J, and every other rearrangement counted as non-productive. CDR3 was defined by IMGT convention, running from the second conserved V-encoded cysteine to the conserved J-encoded phenylalanine. In an earlier analysis of approximately 590 of the donors, sequences lacking an unambiguous match to a single V gene segment were excluded. In an earlier analysis of several hundred of the donors, V segments were called functional above 56.7% productive rearrangements and were called segregating when the between-donor standard deviation exceeded 5%. A statistical classification framework was built to diagnose cytomegalovirus status from the catalog of TCR beta chain sequences. V and J gene assignment, in a later analysis, came from comparing TCR nucleotide sequences with IMGT/GENE-DB human TR gene sequences. Using the TCRdist pipeline, a later analysis assigned CDR3 sequences along with most-parsimonious VDJ recombination scenarios. In a later analysis, every TCR beta chain was defined by the combination of its CDR3 amino acid sequence and its V-gene family, and reads without a unique V-gene family were dropped. To address suspected cross-contamination and a sequencing artifact, a later analysis removed several hundred highly shared, low-generation-probability nucleotide sequences. A later analysis calculated a clonal expansion index for each public chain from normalized within-repertoire ranks of inferred template counts. A later analysis computed generation probabilities with a VDJ recombination model fitted to out-of-frame rearrangements, and checked the results against IGoR. A later analysis scored TCR-TCR, TCR-HLA and TCR-CMV co-occurrence with hypergeometric tests, applying a repertoire-size bias correction to TCR pairs. To estimate false discovery rates, a later analysis permuted the HLA or CMV assignments 20 times. In a later analysis, co-occurring TCRs were grouped with DBSCAN, and TCRdist sequence similarity was added when clustering was performed within HLA-allele-positive subsets. Co-occurrence clustering excluded repertoires with fewer than 30,000 or more than 120,000 public chains, plus five with anomalous nucleotide sharing. This immuneACCESS table, as held by TCRdb, lists in-frame sequences with V and J called but not all clones. Of the missing ones, under half trace to an unresolved V gene in checked studies; the others have no known cause. Clone size and V and J calls were adopted from that table, with D and trimming inferred from the DNA. This sample gives around 130,000 clones in total; almost 85% of them show up just once. The ten most abundant clones make up 2.7% of the sample.

According to the germline V gene, CDR1 reads SGHAT and CDR2 reads FQNNGV. Reading from cysteine to phenylalanine, the CDR3 counts 18 amino acids. The entry retains the CDR3 DNA only, 54 bases that are in frame from base 1. A distance of 23 bases separates the germline ends of V and J, which lose 4 bases and 2 bases respectively. Source material: PBMCs. The TCR comes from a boy between 2 and 15 years old in good health and CMV-seronegative. Recombination joined TRBV11-2 with TRBJ1-2; a tentative D match to TRBD1 spans 6 bases. The DNA reads TGTGCCAGCAGCTCTCACCCCCCCGCACAGGGTTGGAACTATGGCTACACCTTC. Its protein is CASSSHPPAQGWNYGYTF.